A single sample is the source of the 10 T cell receptor beta chains below, sequenced in a study of blood T cell repertoires in COVID-19. The repertoire was sequenced with immunoSEQ multiplex PCR; TCRdb's copy has only in-frame clones and lacks some. Among approximately 210,000 clones listed, approximately 77% were seen once. Sequenced material: peripheral blood. These receptors originate from a woman aged 80 or over with acute or convalescent COVID-19.

The chain carries TRBV7-8 and TRBJ2-1, with 9 bases identical to TRBD2. V shed 9 bases, J shed 8 bases, and the junction held 11 bases outside the gene matches. Germline CDR1 SGHVS, CDR2 FQNEAQ. CDR3 length: 14 residues. DNA of the CDR3: TGTGCCAGTAGGGGCGGGGGGGCCCCTCATGAGCAGTTCTTC. Its translation is CASRGGGAPHEQFF.

The V and J genes are TRBV7-9 and TRBJ2-1, with 10 bases lining up with TRBD2. Germline CDR1 and CDR2: SEHNR and FQNEAQ (reference sequence). With V trimmed by 5 bases and J by 5 bases, 9 bases remained unmatched. The CDR3 is 16 amino acids. The CDR3 DNA reads TGTGCCAGCAGCCAGGCTAGCGGGGGACCGAACAATGAGCAGTTCTTC. It specifies CASSQASGGPNNEQFF.

The CDR3 DNA is TGTGCCAGCTCACCGGAGCACCGATCCTCCTACGAGCAGTACTTC. The encoded protein is CASSPEHRSSYEQYF. The chain couples TRBV18 to TRBJ2-7; D is undetermined. V was pared by 3 bases and J by 0 bases, with 12 bases between. The V gene's germline CDR1 is KGHSH and CDR2 LQKENI. The CDR3 spans 15 residues. The variable domain in full, completed from reference TRBV18 and TRBJ2-7, reads NAGVMQNPRHLVRRRGQEARLRCSPMKGHSHVYWYRQLPEEGLKFMVYLQKENIIDESGMPKERFSAEFPKEGPSILRIQQVVRGDSAAYFCASSPEHRSSYEQYFGPGTRLTVT.

The rearrangement joins TRBV5-1 to TRBJ2-1; a weak D match, TRBD2 (6 bases). Germline-derived CDR1 and CDR2 are SGHRS and YFSETQ. There are 13 residues in the CDR3. Trimming left V 4 bases short and J 4 bases short, with 9 bases between. The CDR3 sequence: CASSPGTYNEQFF. Written as DNA, the CDR3 is TGCGCCAGCAGCCCGGGGACTTACAATGAGCAGTTCTTC. The full variable domain, completed using reference TRBV5-1 and TRBJ2-1, is KAGVTQTPRYLIKTRGQQVTLSCSPISGHRSVSWYQQTPGQGLQFLFEYFSETQRNKGNFPGRFSGRQFSNSRSEMNVSTLELGDSALYLCASSPGTYNEQFFGPGTRLTVL.

V gene TRBV19 combines with J gene TRBJ1-2; D remains ambiguous. The CDR3 is made up of 14 amino acids. The germline CDR1 and CDR2 sequences are LNHDA and SQIVND (reference sequence). Trimming took off 3 bases at V and 8 bases at J, with 16 bases between the two ends. CDR3 region: CASSIGDIGEGYTF. Here the CDR3 DNA reads TGTGCCAGTAGTATCGGGGATATAGGTGAAGGCTACACCTTC.

This chain uses TRBV28 with TRBJ1-1; the D is unclear. The CDR3 has 13 residues. Germline CDR1 MDHEN, CDR2 SYDVKM. Trimming cost V 6 bases and J 1 base, with 9 bases left between them. CDR3 sequence (DNA): TGTGCCAGCAGCCGAGAACGGAACACTGAAGCTTTCTTT. Protein: CASSRERNTEAFF.

This clone appeared a single time. The chain couples TRBV7-3 to TRBJ2-2; 12 positions match TRBD2. V trimming: 3 bases; J trimming: 5 bases; junction bases outside the gene matches: 1. The CDR3 has 15 residues. Germline values: CDR1 SGHTA, CDR2 FQGTGA. CDR3 residues: CASSLTSGGTGELFF. DNA of the CDR3: TGTGCCAGCAGCTTGACTAGCGGGGGTACCGGGGAGCTGTTTTTT.

The gene calls are TRBV19 and TRBJ2-3; 7 nucleotides match TRBD1. Trimming cost V 8 bases and J 1 base; bases outside gene matches: 6. CDR3 size: 14 residues. CDR1 and CDR2 from the germline V gene are LNHDA and SQIVND (reference sequence). CDR3 sequence: CASEQGWGTDTQYF. The CDR3 nucleotides read TGTGCCAGTGAACAGGGGTGGGGCACAGATACGCAGTATTTT.

CDR3 protein: CASSISGTGAHTEAFF. In DNA form, the CDR3 reads TGTGCCAGTAGTATAAGCGGGACAGGGGCCCACACTGAAGCTTTCTTT. The chain joins TRBV19 to TRBJ1-1, with 10 bases matching TRBD1. CDR3 length equals 16 residues. Germline V gene lookup returns CDR1 LNHDA and CDR2 SQIVND (reference sequence). V trimming: 2 bases; J trimming: 3 bases; junction bases outside the gene matches: 6.

CDR3 amino acids: CAWSGGQDWTLHF. Written as DNA, the CDR3 is TGTGCCTGGAGTGGGGGACAGGATTGGACCCTCCACTTT. V and J are TRBV30 and TRBJ1-6, with 8 bases fitting TRBD1. V lost 1 base, J lost 14 bases, and 7 bases stayed unmatched. CDR1 and CDR2 from the germline V gene are GTSNPN and SVGIG (reference sequence). This CDR3 region has 13 residues.